What follows is one T cell receptor (beta chain) and its context. The sample comes from a study of blood T cell repertoires in COVID-19. Study-wide context: COVID-19 samples, acute and convalescent, were from the United States, Italy and Spain. Sources were T cells, B-cell-depleted T cells, or PBMCs; the material itself was cDNA or gDNA.

The data were produced by immunoSEQ multiplex PCR, yet TCRdb's version contains in-frame clones alone and is incomplete. Of about 36,000 clones listed, over 75% are singletons. In germline, CDR1 is LGHDT, CDR2 YNNKEL (reference sequence). The CDR3 is made up of 14 amino acids. The V gene lost 1 base and the J gene lost 4 bases, with 10 bases spanning the gap. The TCR comes from a human donor in a cohort sampled during active COVID-19. The sample comprised peripheral blood. The J gene is TRBJ1-2, the V gene TRBV3-1 (or the pseudogene TRBV3-2); a weak D match, TRBD1 (5 bases). The CDR3 protein is CASSQVQGFYGYTF. The CDR3, as DNA: TGTGCCAGCAGCCAAGTCCAGGGATTCTATGGCTACACCTTC.